This entry lists 6 T cell receptor beta chains sequenced from one sample in a study of T cells in Graves' hyperthyroidism and ophthalmopathy. RNA transcripts provided the source from which TCR beta CDR3 regions were amplified. Carried out on the TCR CDR3, a first-round RT-PCR used the HTBI primer set. TCRdb itself ran the multiplex PCR reads through MiXCR, one entry per CDR3 protein. Seen here are 300,000 to 450,000 distinct CDR3 sequences, roughly a sixth observed once, and the top ten hold roughly a third. Material for sequencing was blood. Receptors originate from a woman aged 25 to 39 with Graves' hyperthyroidism that later progressed to Graves' ophthalmopathy.

In this sample, this clonotype turned up many times. V and J are TRBV24-1 and TRBJ2-5, with 9 bases fitting TRBD2. Losses at the gene ends were 5 bases for V and 5 bases for J; bases not matched to a gene: 17. Per germline, CDR1 KGHDR and CDR2 SFDVKD. The CDR3 sequence is 18 residues long. Here the CDR3 DNA reads TGTGCCACCAGTGGGGAGGACGGTAGCGGGAGCCTCGGGGAGACCCAGTACTTC. Residues: CATSGEDGSGSLGETQYF.

This clonotype has ten or more counts. This chain uses TRBV4-1 with TRBJ2-1; D uncertain. Germline V gene sequence: CDR1 MGHRA, CDR2 YSYEKL. This CDR3 has 15 residues. Trimming took 3 bases from V and 7 from J, leaving 16 bases between them. The DNA for the CDR3 is TGCGCCAGCAGCCAGCCGCGCGCGTCTAGGAATGAGCAGTTCTTC. This encodes CASSQPRASRNEQFF.

This clonotype has only a few counts. The rearrangement joins TRBV13 to TRBJ2-3; D gene uncertain. Trimming took 1 base from V and 2 from J, leaving 10 bases between them. The CDR3 length is 15 residues. CDR1 is PRHDT, CDR2 FYEKMQ, per germline (reference sequence). The CDR3 bases are TGTGCCAGCAGCTTAGTATCTGTAGACACAGATACGCAGTATTTT. Its translation is CASSLVSVDTDTQYF.

This clonotype was found many times. This sequence joins TRBV14 and TRBJ2-7; TRBD2 agrees at 11 bases. Germline values: CDR1 SGHDN, CDR2 FVKESK. CDR3 length: 15 residues. J gave up 2 bases and V 3 bases, and 3 bases lay outside the gene matches. CDR3 sequence reads: CASSHLAGGPYEQYF. The CDR3 nucleotides are TGTGCCAGCAGCCACTTAGCGGGAGGGCCCTACGAGCAGTACTTC.

This clonotype has a count of ten or more. The rearrangement uses TRBV27 and TRBJ2-7; D is undetermined. V shed 3 bases and J shed 5 bases, with 20 bases lying between them. The CDR3 runs 16 residues. The germline gives CDR1 MNHEY, CDR2 SMNVEV (reference sequence). The CDR3 reads CASSLVVVAWAHEQYF. CDR3 bases: TGTGCCAGCAGTTTGGTCGTGGTCGCCTGGGCCCACGAGCAGTACTTC.

Points on this clonotype: At one end the junction does not follow the germline gene, possibly because of a read error. The rearrangement links TRBV9 to TRBJ2-7, with 7 nucleotides matching TRBD2. The germline V gene has CDR1 SGDLS and CDR2 YYNGEE. This CDR3 region has 16 residues. The DNA for the CDR3 is TGTGCCAGCAGCGCACACTCTAGCGGCAGATCCTCCGAGCAGTACTTC. Residues: CASSAHSSGRSSEQYF.